The 20 T cell receptor beta chains in this list originate from one sample, sequenced in a study of PD-1 blockade in classical Hodgkin lymphoma. Produced via immunoSEQ multiplex PCR; TCRdb's table is partial and in-frame only. The table records 20,000 to 25,000 clones, 80% of them present only once. Specified time point: cycle 4 day 1 (C4D1), after five to seven weeks of nivolumab. All trial patients relapsed after autologous stem cell transplantation. Material: peripheral blood mononuclear cells (PBMCs), obtained before the fourth cycle of nivolumab. All receptors come from a human donor with classical Hodgkin lymphoma.

CDR3 DNA sequence: TGTGCCAGCAGCTTAGGCCCGCGATTGGGTAGGGGGCGCGACACTGAAGCTTTCTTT. Translated: CASSLGPRLGRGRDTEAFF. The V call is TRBV13, the J call TRBJ1-1; 7 bases align to TRBD1. The CDR3 has 19 residues. J gave up 3 bases and V 0 bases, and 16 bases lay outside the gene matches. In germline, CDR1 is PRHDT, CDR2 FYEKMQ (reference sequence).

The table lists this clone with a few counts. The V call is TRBV2, the J call TRBJ2-5; 8 bases are a match to TRBD1. The germline V gene encodes CDR1 SNHLY and CDR2 FYNNEI. The CDR3 is made up of 14 amino acids. Germline trimming cut 6 bases from V and 6 bases from J; bases unmatched to any gene: 9. The CDR3 spells CASSEDRVAKTQYF. For the CDR3, the DNA is TGTGCCAGCAGCGAGGACAGGGTGGCGAAGACCCAGTACTTC.

This chain joins TRBV18 and TRBJ2-1; no reliable D call. V was pared by 4 bases and J by 6 bases, with 16 bases between. The CDR3 contains 15 residues. Germline V CDR1 and CDR2: KGHSH, LQKENI. CDR3 residues: CASSLPGWRGNEQFF. CDR3 DNA sequence: TGTGCCAGCTCACTTCCCGGGTGGCGCGGCAATGAGCAGTTCTTC.

This chain uses TRBV18 with TRBJ2-2, with 13 bases fitting TRBD2. Germline CDR1 KGHSH, CDR2 LQKENI. The CDR3 extends over 20 amino acids. The J segment lost 5 bases and the V segment lost 0 bases, leaving 12 bases of the junction unmatched. The CDR3 loop is CASSPPRGLAGERGTGELFF. In DNA form, the CDR3 reads TGTGCCAGCTCACCACCGAGAGGACTAGCGGGAGAAAGGGGGACCGGGGAGCTGTTTTTT. The complete variable domain, with remaining parts taken from reference TRBV18 and TRBJ2-2, reads NAGVMQNPRHLVRRRGQEARLRCSPMKGHSHVYWYRQLPEEGLKFMVYLQKENIIDESGMPKERFSAEFPKEGPSILRIQQVVRGDSAAYFCASSPPRGLAGERGTGELFFGEGSRLTVL.

This sequence joins TRBV5-1 and TRBJ2-3; 9 bases match TRBD1. From germline, CDR1 is SGHRS and CDR2 YFSETQ. This CDR3 is built from 15 residues. The junction had 0 bases not matched to a gene; V was cut back by 0 bases and J by 1 base. This CDR3 reads CASSLDRGRTDTQYF. In nucleotides, the CDR3 is TGCGCCAGCAGCTTGGACAGGGGGCGCACAGATACGCAGTATTTT.

This clone appeared once. The rearrangement links TRBV5-4 to TRBJ1-5, with 8 bases fitting TRBD1. CDR3 length: 14 amino acids. The V and J ends lost 2 bases and 5 bases, in that order; junction bases with no gene match: 3. Germline V gene lookup returns CDR1 SGHNT and CDR2 YYREEE (reference sequence). The CDR3 DNA reads as TGTGCCAGCAGCTTTGACAGGGGCGATCAGCCCCAGCATTTT. As protein: CASSFDRGDQPQHF.

This clone was seen a handful of times. J is TRBJ2-3 and V is TRBV9, with D perhaps TRBD2 (5 bases). V was trimmed by 0 bases and J by 0 bases, leaving 8 bases between them. Per the germline V gene, CDR1 is SGDLS and CDR2 is YYNGEE. The CDR3 has 15 amino acids. The CDR3 DNA reads as TGTGCCAGCAGCGTAGTCGGGGTTAGCACAGATACGCAGTATTTT. This codes for CASSVVGVSTDTQYF.

The rearrangement links TRBV30 to TRBJ2-5; weak D call: TRBD1 (6 bases). V lost 5 bases to trimming and J lost 1 base, with 26 bases between them. The CDR3 extends over 18 amino acids. Germline V gene data show CDR1 as GTSNPN and CDR2 as SVGIG (reference sequence). The chain's CDR3 is CAWWTDSNTKTRQETQYF. The CDR3 DNA is TGTGCCTGGTGGACAGATTCTAACACTAAAACCCGCCAAGAGACCCAGTACTTC.

For this clone: Other DNA variants within this sample encode the same CDR3. The chain couples TRBV28 to TRBJ2-3, with D unresolved. V was shortened by 3 bases and J by 1 base, with 8 bases between the two germline ends. The CDR3 totals 14 residues. Per the germline V gene, CDR1 is MDHEN and CDR2 is SYDVKM. As DNA, the CDR3 is TGTGCCAGCAGTTTTCTAAGCGGCACAGATACGCAGTATTTT. It is translated as CASSFLSGTDTQYF.

This clone is a singleton in its sample. The V gene is TRBV27, the J gene TRBJ2-1, with unresolved D. V gave up 6 bases and J gave up 2 bases, with 14 bases separating them. The CDR3 has 15 residues. Germline V gives CDR1 MNHEY, CDR2 SMNVEV (reference sequence). The CDR3 nucleotides read TGTGCCAGCAGCCTGAGGTCAACCACCTACAATGAGCAGTTCTTC. Translated, it gives CASSLRSTTYNEQFF.

The chain uses TRBV5-1 and TRBJ2-2; 10 bases match TRBD1. Germline V lookup: CDR1 SGHRS, CDR2 YFSETQ. The CDR3 totals 15 residues. Trimming cost V 4 bases and J 4 bases; bases outside gene matches: 4. The CDR3 region is CASSEGQGRTGELFF. CDR3 DNA: TGCGCCAGCAGCGAGGGACAGGGGCGCACCGGGGAGCTGTTTTTT.

The chain couples TRBV5-4 to TRBJ2-6, with D unclear. Germline V gene lookup returns CDR1 SGHNT and CDR2 YYREEE (reference sequence). The CDR3 is 16 amino acids. Trimming pared 0 bases from V and 0 bases from J, leaving 7 bases between. The chain's CDR3 is CASSLGSLSGANVLTF. For the CDR3, the DNA is TGTGCCAGCAGCTTGGGCAGTCTCTCTGGGGCCAACGTCCTGACTTTC.

DNA of the CDR3: TGTGCCTGGAGTAAAGGAAAGGACATTCAGTACTTC. Amino acids: CAWSKGKDIQYF. V and J are TRBV30 and TRBJ2-4; D is unclear. The CDR3 length is 12 residues. The V end was cut by 2 bases, the J end by 8 bases, with 10 bases between. Germline lookup yields CDR1 GTSNPN and CDR2 SVGIG (reference sequence).

V gene TRBV13 combines with J gene TRBJ1-3, with 12 bases aligning to TRBD1. Germline V gives CDR1 PRHDT, CDR2 FYEKMQ (reference sequence). V lost 2 bases and J lost 0; bases outside the gene matches: 5. CDR3 length equals 18 residues. CDR3 region: CASSLWDRGLLSGNTIYF. DNA for the CDR3: TGTGCCAGCAGCTTATGGGACAGGGGGCTCCTCTCTGGAAACACCATATATTTT.

The V gene is TRBV9, the J gene TRBJ2-3; the match to TRBD2 covers 8 bases. CDR1 SGDLS and CDR2 YYNGEE come from the germline V gene. The CDR3 sequence is 16 residues long. The V and J ends lost 0 bases and 5 bases, in that order; junction bases with no gene match: 8. The CDR3, as DNA: TGTGCCAGCAGCGTAGCAGCGGGGGAAGTAGGAGATACGCAGTATTTT. Protein product: CASSVAAGEVGDTQYF.

The chain combines TRBV6-6 with TRBJ2-5; 13 bases are a match to TRBD2. Germline values: CDR1 MNHNY, CDR2 SVGAGI (reference sequence). The CDR3 sequence is 15 residues long. Unmatched junction bases numbered 6, after V lost 7 bases and J lost 4 bases. DNA of the CDR3: TGTGCCAGCACCAGACTAGCGGGGGGTTTAGAGACCCAGTACTTC. Protein: CASTRLAGGLETQYF.

This chain uses TRBV19 with TRBJ2-5; no firm D call. Germline V gives CDR1 LNHDA, CDR2 SQIVND (reference sequence). V lost 3 bases to trimming and J lost 2 bases, with 7 bases between them. The CDR3 spans 13 residues. CDR3 region: CASSIQRQETQYF. In nucleotides, the CDR3 is TGTGCCAGTAGTATTCAGAGGCAAGAGACCCAGTACTTC.

This clone has more than one count but fewer than ten. The genes are TRBV2 and TRBJ1-1; no clear D gene. The CDR3 is made up of 13 amino acids. With 8 bases removed from V and 6 bases from J, the gap between germline ends came to 16 bases. Germline loops: CDR1 SNHLY, CDR2 FYNNEI. CDR3 in DNA: TGTGCCAGCCTAACCATTGGGTCCGCTGAAGCTTTCTTT. Translated: CASLTIGSAEAFF. Full variable domain (outside the CDR3, taken from reference TRBV2 and TRBJ1-1): EPEVTQTPSHQVTQMGQEVILRCVPISNHLYFYWYRQILGQKVEFLVSFYNNEISEKSEIFDDQFSVERPDGSNFTLKIRSTKLEDSAMYFCASLTIGSAEAFFGQGTRLTVV.

This clone was seen more than once but under ten times. The V and J genes are TRBV5-1 and TRBJ1-4; perhaps TRBD1 as D (6 bases). CDR1 SGHRS and CDR2 YFSETQ come from the germline V gene. The CDR3 is made up of 17 amino acids. Trimming stripped 2 bases from V and 2 bases from J, with 16 bases between. The CDR3 coding sequence is TGCGCCAGCAGCTTCCCGCAGGGGAGTACGACTAATGAAAAACTGTTTTTT. Its translation is CASSFPQGSTTNEKLFF.

This chain uses TRBV11-2 with TRBJ2-3; D might be TRBD2 (6 bases). Trimming pared 1 base from V and 0 bases from J, leaving 8 bases between. The CDR3 sequence is 15 residues long. Germline CDR1 reads SGHAT; CDR2 reads FQNNGV. CDR3 amino acids: CASSLGGDSTDTQYF. CDR3 DNA sequence: TGTGCCAGCAGCTTAGGGGGGGACAGCACAGATACGCAGTATTTT.